What follows describes a single TCR beta chain. The CDR3 is made up of 13 amino acids. Per germline, CDR1 SGHTA and CDR2 FQGNSA. Trimming stripped 5 bases from V and 4 bases from J, with 10 bases between. TCRdb's copy holds only in-frame clones and misses some; the assay was immunoSEQ multiplex PCR. The repertoire consists of about a million clones, with over 60% occurring once and the leading ten covering approximately 1.5%. The sample is drawn from a study of shared clonotypes between healthy human individuals. Study-wide context: Researchers assigned three CD4 naive, three CD4 memory, two CD8 naive and one CD8 memory plate to each donor.

The sequenced material came from memory CD4+ T cells sorted from blood. Subset of the sample: CD45RA-negative fraction. The clonotype was recovered from a young man in good health. This chain joins TRBV7-2 and TRBJ2-3; the D is unclear. CDR3 nucleotides: TGTGCCAGCAGCCCCCGGAGAGCAGATACGCAGTATTTT. This codes for CASSPRRADTQYF.